This T cell receptor beta chain was sequenced for a study of cytomegalovirus exposure and HLA in healthy donors. As for the study in general: Early released data comprised some 91 million unique TCRs from HLA-typed donors. Study-level findings and limits: Reports indicated that the classifier achieved high specificity and sensitivity in diagnosing cytomegalovirus status. What a later analysis reportedly showed was that an Asian-associated ancestry cluster had fewer N-insertions than the approximately 700-donor mean. Reports indicate that TCR beta sequences accurately predicted the HLA-A and HLA-B alleles of most subjects.

CDR1 MNHNS and CDR2 SASEGT come from the germline V gene. Trimming cost V 3 bases and J 5 bases, with 19 bases left between them. The CDR3 contains 16 residues. The table lists this clone with a count of one. Its specificity is not known. Amplification used 60 Vbeta primers and 13 Jbeta primers. Method: immunoSEQ multiplex PCR; TCRdb's copy keeps in-frame clones and lacks some. The table has 200,000 to 250,000 clones, around four fifths seen once. The source material was PBMCs. The chain links TRBV6-1 to TRBJ2-5; perhaps TRBD2 as D (6 bases). The clonotype comes from a middle-aged woman in good health and CMV-seronegative. CDR3 in DNA: TGTGCCAGCAGTGAGGCGGTGTCTCGGGGGTTGGAGACCCAGTACTTC. It encodes CASSEAVSRGLETQYF.